This T cell receptor (beta chain) was captured by sequencing in a study of blood T cell repertoires in COVID-19. The V and J ends lost 4 bases and 4 bases, in that order; junction bases with no gene match: 3. The length of the CDR3 is 14 residues. CDR1 is MGHRA and CDR2 is YSYEKL in the germline V gene. Libraries were prepared by immunoSEQ multiplex PCR; TCRdb keeps only in-frame clonotypes and omits some of them. The data contain some 47,000 clones, about 86% of them seen just once; the ten biggest clones take up just under 3%. The chain joins TRBV4-1 to TRBJ1-4; TRBD1 agrees at 7 bases. The clonotype originates from a woman over 75 with acute or convalescent COVID-19. Source material: peripheral blood. The chain's CDR3 is CASSPGQVNEKLFF. The CDR3 nucleotides read TGCGCCAGCAGCCCAGGACAGGTTAATGAAAAACTGTTTTTT.